A single sample is the source of the 12 T cell receptor beta chains below, sequenced in a study of radiotherapy plus CTLA-4 blockade in lung cancer listed by TCRdb under 2018. Library generation was performed with the immunoSEQ multiplex PCR assay. As stored in TCRdb, this immuneACCESS dataset retains in-frame rearrangements with V and J assigned. A fraction of the clones does not appear; measured against another copy, unresolved V genes explain less than half of the discrepancy, and the remainder lacks a known reason. For this sample the table gives more than 95,000 clones, of which more than 65% were detected only once. The ten biggest clones cover approximately 5% of the sample. This sample comprised peripheral blood, obtained from a patient treated with radiotherapy plus ipilimumab. The receptors were gathered from a human donor with non-small cell lung cancer who had a partial response to radiotherapy plus ipilimumab.

This clone was found once. The gene calls are TRBV7-3 and TRBJ2-3; TRBD2 matches 12 bases. From germline, CDR1 is SGHTA and CDR2 FQGTGA. CDR3 length: 15 amino acids. V gave up 7 bases and J gave up 3 bases; unmatched junction bases: 5. In DNA form, the CDR3 reads TGTGCCAGCACCCTAGCGGGAGGGCCTACAGATACGCAGTATTTT. It codes for CASTLAGGPTDTQYF.

The genes are TRBV4-3 and TRBJ2-1; 8 bases fit TRBD2. The CDR3 sequence is 17 residues long. The trim removed 0 bases at V and 2 bases at J, leaving 6 bases unmatched. CDR1 LGHNA and CDR2 YSLEER come from the germline V gene. The CDR3 DNA follows: TGCGCCAGCAGCCAAGACGCTAGCGGGCCCCCCTACAATGAGCAGTTCTTC. Its protein product is CASSQDASGPPYNEQFF.

The chain joins TRBV6-4 to TRBJ2-1; TRBD2 matches 8 bases. The junction had 5 bases not matched to a gene; V was cut back by 3 bases and J by 7 bases. The CDR3 length is 14 residues. Germline V CDR1 and CDR2: MRHNA, SNTAGT. The DNA of the CDR3 is TGTGCCAGCAGTGATTGGGGGACTAGTAATGAGCAGTTCTTC. It yields the protein CASSDWGTSNEQFF.

The J gene is TRBJ2-1, the V gene TRBV5-4; TRBD2 matches 9 bases. CDR1 is SGHNT, CDR2 YYREEE, per germline (reference sequence). The CDR3 extends over 13 amino acids. V was pared by 4 bases and J by 5 bases, with 1 base of the junction left unmatched. The CDR3 spells CASSGTSHNEQFF. The CDR3 nucleotides are TGTGCCAGCAGCGGGACTAGCCACAATGAGCAGTTCTTC.

The chain links TRBV5-1 to TRBJ1-5, with D unclear. CDR1 is SGHRS and CDR2 is YFSETQ in the germline V gene. This CDR3 region has 15 residues. V lost 0 bases and J lost 3, with 10 bases in between. The CDR3 spells CASSLAGSPNQPQHF. CDR3 DNA: TGCGCCAGCAGCTTGGCAGGCAGTCCCAATCAGCCCCAGCATTTT. The full variable domain, rest sourced from reference TRBV5-1 and TRBJ1-5, is KAGVTQTPRYLIKTRGQQVTLSCSPISGHRSVSWYQQTPGQGLQFLFEYFSETQRNKGNFPGRFSGRQFSNSRSEMNVSTLELGDSALYLCASSLAGSPNQPQHFGDGTRLSIL.

V and J are TRBV19 and TRBJ2-5; D not resolved. Germline CDR1 and CDR2: LNHDA and SQIVND (reference sequence). Trimming shortened V by 4 bases and J by 5 bases, and 8 bases separated the two germline ends. The CDR3 runs 12 residues. CDR3 nucleotide sequence: TGTGCCAGTAGTAGGTTTGAGGAGACCCAGTACTTC. Its translation is CASSRFEETQYF.

The V and J genes are TRBV6-5 and TRBJ2-5; TRBD2 matches at 13 bases. V shed 4 bases and J 5 bases; nucleotides not matched to a gene: 7. Per germline, CDR1 MNHEY and CDR2 SVGAGI. The CDR3 sequence is 16 residues long. The DNA for the CDR3 is TGTGCCAGCAGTTTCGCGACTAGCGGGAGGATTGAGACCCAGTACTTC. As protein: CASSFATSGRIETQYF.

This rearrangement joins TRBV5-1 to TRBJ2-1; TRBD2 aligns across 11 bases. Germline CDR1 SGHRS, CDR2 YFSETQ. This CDR3 comprises 15 residues. V gave up 0 bases and J gave up 5 bases; unmatched junction bases: 1. The CDR3 DNA follows: TGCGCCAGCAGCTTGGTGACTAGCGGGAACAATGAGCAGTTCTTC. Translated, it gives CASSLVTSGNNEQFF.

This clone was detected a few times. V usage is TRBV10-3 and J usage is TRBJ1-5; the match to TRBD1 covers 7 bases. The ends lost 11 bases at V and 3 bases at J; junction bases unmatched: 7. The V gene's germline CDR1 is ENHRY and CDR2 SYGVKD. The CDR3 covers 13 residues. The CDR3 DNA reads TGTGCCGTACGACAGGGACCCAATCAGCCCCAGCATTTT. It yields the protein CAVRQGPNQPQHF.

V and J are TRBV6-1 and TRBJ2-7, with D perhaps TRBD1 (5 bases). Trimming cost V 4 bases and J 4 bases, with 14 bases left between them. Germline CDR1 and CDR2: MNHNS and SASEGT. This CDR3 region has 14 residues. In DNA form, the CDR3 reads TGTGCCAGCAGTGTCACACTCAGGACATACGAGCAGTACGTC. Translation gives CASSVTLRTYEQYV.

The chain links TRBV30 to TRBJ2-6; TRBD1 aligns across 7 bases. The V gene end was trimmed by 2 bases and the J gene end by 0 bases; junction bases not matched to a gene: 7. The CDR3 is 17 residues long. The V gene's germline CDR1 is GTSNPN and CDR2 SVGIG (reference sequence). Here the CDR3 reads CAWSMYRGNSGANVLTF. The CDR3 DNA sequence: TGTGCCTGGAGTATGTACAGGGGTAACTCTGGGGCCAACGTCCTGACTTTC.

The chain employs TRBV28 and TRBJ1-5; D possibly corresponds to TRBD1 (5 bases). V shed 5 bases and J shed 6 bases, with 17 bases lying between them. The CDR3 sequence is 15 residues long. Germline assignment: CDR1 MDHEN and CDR2 SYDVKM. CDR3: CASSSDRVGIQPQHF. The CDR3 region has the DNA TGTGCCAGCAGTAGTGACAGAGTAGGGATTCAGCCCCAGCATTTT.